Each of the 29 T cell receptor beta chains below was sequenced from the same sample in a study of early T cells in non-severe SARS-CoV-2 infection. TCRdb re-derived calls from the 5' RACE reads in MiXCR, one entry per CDR3 protein. The data hold roughly 63,000 distinct CDR3 sequences, with 10% to 15% observed a single time. The sample was whole blood. Receptor source: an adult who was a healthcare worker with PCR-confirmed SARS-CoV-2 infection or an uninfected control (not recorded which).

This clonotype was observed at least ten times. The chain is built from TRBV6-2 or TRBV6-3 and TRBJ2-7; 8 bases align to TRBD1. There are 13 residues in the CDR3. Looked up from germline, CDR1 is MNHEY and CDR2 is SVGEGT. V dropped 5 bases and J dropped 5; count of bases not matched to a gene: 5. CDR3 loop: CASSPRQGNEQYF. The CDR3 nucleotides read TGTGCCAGCAGTCCCAGACAGGGGAACGAGCAGTACTTC.

This clonotype was found many times. This chain connects TRBV9 to TRBJ2-7; 7 bases are shared with TRBD1. Germline values: CDR1 SGDLS, CDR2 YYNGEE. The CDR3 is 14 amino acids. With 3 bases clipped from V and 3 bases from J, the junction kept 6 bases outside the gene matches. The CDR3 here is CASSAGDSHYEQYF. The CDR3, as DNA: TGTGCCAGCAGCGCCGGGGACAGCCACTACGAGCAGTACTTC.

The sample holds many counts of this clonotype. The chain has TRBV4-2 and TRBJ2-7, with TRBD2 identical over 12 bases. Germline CDR1 and CDR2: LGHNA and YNFKEQ. The CDR3 consists of 17 residues. V was pared by 4 bases and J by 4 bases, with 11 bases of the junction left unmatched. This chain's CDR3 is CASSLIHGTSGRYEQYF. The CDR3 bases are TGTGCCAGCAGCCTAATACACGGGACTAGCGGGCGGTACGAGCAGTACTTC.

The CDR3 DNA reads TGTGCCAGCAGTTCGGGCCGCACTGAAGCTTTCTTT. It is translated as CASSSGRTEAFF. The genes are TRBV6-2 or TRBV6-3 and TRBJ1-1; no definite D call. CDR1 and CDR2 (germline): MNHEY, SVGEGT. The CDR3 extends over 12 amino acids. V lost 4 bases, J lost 4 bases, and 7 bases lay in between.

In its sample, this clonotype was seen many times. This chain links TRBV29-1 with TRBJ2-1, with TRBD2 as a possible D gene (5 bases). The CDR3 is 13 amino acids. Trimming took off 3 bases at V and 4 bases at J, with 10 bases between the two ends. The germline V gene encodes CDR1 SQVTM and CDR2 ANQGSEA. The CDR3 DNA follows: TGCAGCGTTGAGGCGGACTCTTACAATGAGCAGTTCTTC. It is translated as CSVEADSYNEQFF.

This clonotype was observed a handful of times. The chain employs TRBV7-9 and TRBJ1-6; TRBD1 agrees at 8 bases. Germline V lookup: CDR1 SEHNR, CDR2 FQNEAQ (reference sequence). The CDR3 length is 15 residues. V was clipped by 5 bases and J by 6 bases; unmatched bases: 6. Written as DNA, the CDR3 is TGTGCCAGCAGCCTCGCGGGACAGGCTAATTCACCCCTCCACTTT. The encoded protein is CASSLAGQANSPLHF.

The CDR3 reads CASSHRDLTGELFF. The CDR3 bases are TGTGCCAGCAGCCACCGGGACCTCACCGGGGAGCTGTTTTTT. This rearrangement joins TRBV3-1 to TRBJ2-2; D is possibly TRBD1 or TRBD2 (5 bases each). Looked up from germline, CDR1 is LGHDT and CDR2 is YNNKEL (reference sequence). This CDR3 has 14 amino acids. V was shortened by 3 bases and J by 4 bases, with 9 bases between the two germline ends.

This clonotype has ten or more counts. The chain uses TRBV5-1 and TRBJ2-3, with D possibly being TRBD1 (5 bases). The CDR3 covers 14 residues. Germline loops: CDR1 SGHRS, CDR2 YFSETQ. Trimming stripped 3 bases from V and 3 bases from J, with 11 bases between. CDR3 region: CASSSLWTTDTQYF. The CDR3 DNA sequence: TGCGCCAGCAGCTCTCTATGGACAACAGATACGCAGTATTTT.

The sample holds many counts of this clonotype. This chain uses TRBV12-3 or TRBV12-4 with TRBJ2-2; 7 bases line up with TRBD1. CDR3 length equals 13 residues. V lost 3 bases to trimming and J lost 5 bases; unmatched junction nucleotides: 0. The CDR3 region has the DNA TGTGCCAGCAGTTTGGGACAGACCGGGGAGCTGTTTTTT. Translating gives CASSLGQTGELFF.

V gene TRBV24-1 combines with J gene TRBJ2-5; TRBD1 matches 11 bases. The CDR3 is made up of 15 amino acids. The V gene's germline CDR1 is KGHDR and CDR2 SFDVKD. V shed 4 bases, J shed 4 bases, and the junction held 4 bases outside the gene matches. This CDR3 is CATSDPGTGGETQYF. The CDR3 DNA follows: TGTGCCACCAGTGACCCCGGGACAGGGGGAGAGACCCAGTACTTC.

The J gene is TRBJ2-3, the V gene TRBV18; D is ambiguous. The germline gives CDR1 KGHSH, CDR2 LQKENI. The CDR3 extends over 14 amino acids. The ends were cut back, 3 bases at V and 0 bases at J, with 7 bases in the middle. DNA of the CDR3: TGTGCCAGCTCACCTTATGCGAGCACAGATACGCAGTATTTT. Translated: CASSPYASTDTQYF.

This clonotype appeared many times. The gene calls are TRBV29-1 and TRBJ2-2; TRBD1 aligns across 8 bases. Germline V gene lookup returns CDR1 SQVTM and CDR2 ANQGSEA. J gave up 3 bases and V 7 bases, and 4 bases lay outside the gene matches. The CDR3 length is 13 residues. As DNA, the CDR3 is TGCAGCGCTGACAGGGGAGACACCGGGGAGCTGTTTTTT. It translates to CSADRGDTGELFF.

In this sample, this clonotype turned up a few times. A much larger clone is a single base away; this may be a read error. J is TRBJ2-3 and V is TRBV7-2; TRBD2 aligns across 11 bases. The germline V gene encodes CDR1 SGHTA and CDR2 FQGNSA. With 4 bases clipped from V and 2 bases from J, the junction kept 8 bases outside the gene matches. The CDR3 contains 17 residues. In DNA, the CDR3 is TGTGCCAGCAGCTCTCTGGGACTAGCGGATCCCACAGATACGCAGTATTTT. Amino acid sequence: CASSSLGLADPTDTQYF. Based on the CDR3 plus reference TRBV7-2 and TRBJ2-3, the full variable domain is GAGVSQSPSNKVTEKGKDVELRCDPISGHTALYWYRQSLGQGLEFLIYFQGNSAPDKSGLPSDRFSAERTGGSVSTLTIQRTQQEDSAVYLCASSSLGLADPTDTQYFGPGTRLTVL.

This rearrangement joins TRBV6-5 to TRBJ2-1; 8 nucleotides line up with TRBD1. Trimming at V came to 6 bases and at J to 5 bases, leaving 3 bases not matched to a gene. The CDR3 loop spans 13 amino acids. Germline V gene sequence: CDR1 MNHEY, CDR2 SVGAGI. CDR3 DNA sequence: TGTGCCAGCAGCCGGACAGGGAACAATGAGCAGTTCTTC. Translating gives CASSRTGNNEQFF.

The sample holds many counts of this clonotype. Germline is not matched at one junction end, which may reflect a read error. The chain has TRBV7-7 and TRBJ2-5, with D unclear. The CDR3 loop spans 16 amino acids. Germline CDR1 SSHAT, CDR2 FNYEAQ (reference sequence). CDR3 region: CASSLARSEHQETQYF. CDR3 DNA sequence: TGTGCTAGCAGCTTAGCAAGGTCGGAGCATCAAGAGACCCAGTACTTC.

In this sample, this clonotype turned up a few times. This rearrangement joins TRBV5-5 to TRBJ2-4; the D is unclear. The CDR3 has 12 amino acids. Between the trimmed V and J ends, which lost 4 bases and 13 bases, there was a span of 15 bases. In germline, CDR1 is SGHKS, CDR2 YYEKEE (reference sequence). CDR3 protein: CASSVSERAQYF. DNA for the CDR3: TGTGCCAGCAGCGTGTCAGAAAGGGCCCAGTACTTC.

This clonotype was observed at least ten times. DNA for the CDR3: TGCGCCAGCAGCACCCGGACAGGGGGCGGCCATGGCTACACCTTC. Translating gives CASSTRTGGGHGYTF. This chain connects TRBV5-1 to TRBJ1-2; 11 bases fit TRBD1. The CDR3 has 15 residues. The V segment lost 4 bases and the J segment 6 bases; nucleotides outside the gene matches: 8. Germline V gene sequence: CDR1 SGHRS, CDR2 YFSETQ.

This clonotype was counted ten times or more. CDR3 DNA sequence: TGTGCCAGTAGTATGCAGGGGGGGACTGAAGCTTTCTTT. Amino acid sequence: CASSMQGGTEAFF. The genes are TRBV19 and TRBJ1-1, with TRBD1 matching over 7 bases. The V gene's germline CDR1 is LNHDA and CDR2 SQIVND (reference sequence). The CDR3 has 13 amino acids. With V trimmed by 3 bases and J by 5 bases, 3 bases remained unmatched.

This clonotype has at least ten counts. V usage is TRBV3-1 and J usage is TRBJ1-6; D uncertain. Germline V gene data show CDR1 as LGHDT and CDR2 as YNNKEL (reference sequence). The ends were cut back, 1 base at V and 11 bases at J, with 12 bases in the middle. The CDR3 has 14 amino acids. The CDR3 is CASSQGSGATPLHF. DNA for the CDR3: TGTGCCAGCAGCCAAGGGTCAGGCGCTACACCCCTCCACTTT.

This clonotype was found many times. V and J are TRBV5-5 and TRBJ1-6, with TRBD1 matching over 7 bases. The V and J ends lost 4 bases and 4 bases, in that order; junction bases with no gene match: 5. The CDR3 has 15 residues. Looked up from germline, CDR1 is SGHKS and CDR2 is YYEKEE (reference sequence). CDR3 amino acids: CASSPEGAYNSPLHF. CDR3 coding DNA: TGTGCCAGCAGCCCCGAGGGGGCATATAATTCACCCCTCCACTTT.

This clonotype was seen ten or more times. The chain couples TRBV3-1 to TRBJ1-1; tentative D call: TRBD1 (5 bases). Trimming shortened V by 0 bases and J by 0 bases, and 11 bases separated the two germline ends. Per the germline V gene, CDR1 is LGHDT and CDR2 is YNNKEL (reference sequence). This CDR3 contains 16 residues. The CDR3 region is CASSQEGVPMNTEAFF. In DNA form, the CDR3 reads TGTGCCAGCAGCCAAGAGGGGGTACCGATGAACACTGAAGCTTTCTTT. Supplemented by reference TRBV3-1 and TRBJ1-1, the full variable domain reads DTAVSQTPKYLVTQMGNDKSIKCEQNLGHDTMYWYKQDSKKFLKIMFSYNNKELIINETVPNRFSPKSPDKAHLNLHINSLELGDSAVYFCASSQEGVPMNTEAFFGQGTRLTVV.

This clonotype came up many times. The chain uses TRBV13 and TRBJ1-6; D not resolved. Germline V CDR1 and CDR2: PRHDT, FYEKMQ (reference sequence). Trimming removed 5 bases from V and 4 bases from J, with 18 bases in between. The CDR3 loop spans 17 amino acids. CDR3 nucleotide sequence: TGTGCCAGCAGCCCCAAAGGCACGGAAAGTTATAATTCACCCCTCCACTTT. It is translated as CASSPKGTESYNSPLHF.

The rearrangement joins TRBV6-1 to TRBJ1-5; D ambiguous. The ends were cut back, 3 bases at V and 2 bases at J, with 14 bases in the middle. The CDR3 is made up of 16 amino acids. CDR1 MNHNS and CDR2 SASEGT come from the germline V gene. The CDR3 region is CASSDYRTLGNQPQHF. The CDR3 nucleotides read TGTGCCAGCAGTGATTATCGGACCCTAGGCAATCAGCCCCAGCATTTT.

This clonotype was seen only a few times. The V gene is TRBV7-2, the J gene TRBJ2-1; 10 bases are shared with TRBD2. The V segment lost 1 base and the J segment 7 bases; nucleotides outside the gene matches: 10. Germline values: CDR1 SGHTA, CDR2 FQGNSA. The CDR3 is 17 amino acids. CDR3 residues: CASSLDPAGGPSNEQFF. The CDR3 coding sequence is TGTGCCAGCAGCTTAGATCCAGCGGGGGGGCCTTCTAATGAGCAGTTCTTC.

The chain recombines TRBV11-2 with TRBJ2-3, with 7 bases aligning to TRBD1. The germline gives CDR1 SGHAT, CDR2 FQNNGV. Unmatched junction bases numbered 13, after V lost 3 bases and J lost 7 bases. The CDR3 consists of 16 residues. In nucleotides, the CDR3 is TGTGCCAGCAGCTTCTTAGCCGGGACAGAAAAGAATACGCAGTATTTT. It codes for CASSFLAGTEKNTQYF.

The gene calls are TRBV20-1 and TRBJ2-3; no clear D gene. The CDR3 is 12 amino acids. Germline V CDR1 and CDR2: DFQATT, SNEGSKA (reference sequence). Trimming took 5 bases from V and 0 from J, leaving 6 bases between them. For the CDR3, the DNA is TGCAGTGCTGAAGGGAGCACAGATACGCAGTATTTT. Translation gives CSAEGSTDTQYF.

This clonotype was seen many times. V is TRBV7-9 and J is TRBJ1-5; D is ambiguous. This CDR3 is built from 13 residues. Trimming removed 5 bases from V and 6 bases from J, with 11 bases in between. Looked up from germline, CDR1 is SEHNR and CDR2 is FQNEAQ (reference sequence). In DNA, the CDR3 is TGTGCCAGCAGCAATGGAGTCCGTCAGCCCCAGCATTTT. Protein sequence: CASSNGVRQPQHF.

By share, this clonotype counts as medium-sized. The V call is TRBV12-3 or TRBV12-4, the J call TRBJ2-1; D is undetermined. The V end lost 8 bases, the J end lost 7 bases, and 9 bases lay between the germline ends. CDR3 length: 11 amino acids. CDR3 region: CASSLGNEQFF. As DNA, the CDR3 is TGTGCCAGCTCCCTTGGTAATGAGCAGTTCTTC.

This clonotype was seen at least ten times. The rearrangement joins TRBV9 to TRBJ1-2; D gene unclear. V gave up 3 bases and J gave up 0 bases, with 9 bases separating them. Per germline, CDR1 SGDLS and CDR2 YYNGEE. The CDR3 loop spans 14 amino acids. The CDR3 loop reads CASSALSSNYGYTF. As DNA, the CDR3 is TGTGCCAGCAGCGCCCTGTCTTCTAACTATGGCTACACCTTC.